This TCR beta chain was recorded in a study of T cells after yellow fever vaccination. Turning to the study itself: Preparing low-cell-number fractions relied on SMART-Seq v4 Ultra Low Input. Study-level results: Only a minor proportion of clonotypes was detected across both CD4 and CD8 compartments.

TCRdb re-analysed the 5' RACE reads in MiXCR, keeping a single row per CDR3 protein. The sample contains just under 600,000 distinct CDR3 sequences, about 13% of which appear only once. This CDR3 is built from 14 residues. Trimming cost V 3 bases and J 3 bases; bases outside gene matches: 3. Germline CDR1 and CDR2: SGHRS and YFSETQ. Of note for this clonotype: The antigen is unknown.

This chain links TRBV5-1 with TRBJ2-3; 8 bases map to TRBD1. This clonotype was sampled from a man aged 25-45 years who received the YFV17D yellow fever vaccine. Material: PBMCs, obtained on the day of the yellow fever booster vaccination. This CDR3 is CASSSQGATDTQYF. The CDR3 region has the DNA TGCGCCAGCAGCTCTCAGGGGGCGACAGATACGCAGTATTTT.